This is a list of T cell receptor beta chains from one sample in a study of T cell repertoires in cytomegalovirus infection. No antigens are known for them. In TCRdb, the reads were re-called with MiXCR into one record per CDR3 protein. The sample carries about 830,000 distinct CDR3 sequences, approximately 32% recorded once. Sample: cultured CD8+ T cells from PBMCs, taken from culture after CMV antigen stimulation. Source of these receptors: a human donor in good health (CMV status not recorded). Some clones in this sample may be carry-over from other donors' samples. The CDR3 runs from the conserved cysteine through the conserved F or W. D genes are given only for firm matches. Clone size is not always given. Where it is, it says once, few, many or a class for expanded clones.

abundance	j_gene	v_gene	d_gene	CDR3nt	CDR3aa
-	TRBJ1-2	TRBV7-2	-	TGTGCCAGCAGCTCGTCGGGGGGGGGTGATGACTACACCTTC	CASSSSGGGDDYTF
-	TRBJ1-6	TRBV7-6	-	TGTGCCAGCAGCCTTGGAAGGATCCCGGGGGATTCACCCCTCCACTTT	CASSLGRIPGDSPLHF
few	TRBJ1-1	TRBV7-9	TRBD1	TGTGCCAGCAGCCCCTGGGACAGAAACACTGAAGCTTTCTTT	CASSPWDRNTEAFF
-	TRBJ2-1	TRBV5-1	TRBD2	TGCGCCAGCAGCCACTTAGCGGGGCCCTACAATGAGCAGTTCTTC	CASSHLAGPYNEQFF
-	TRBJ1-1	TRBV20-1	TRBD1	TGCAGTGCCCCAGATTTTACAGGGGACACTGAAGCTTTCTTT	CSAPDFTGDTEAFF
-	TRBJ1-1	TRBV12-3/TRBV12-4	-	TGTGCCAGCAATGTAGGGGACGTCAACACTGAAGCTTTCTTT	CASNVGDVNTEAFF
once	TRBJ2-5	TRBV19	-	TGTGCCAGTAGTGATCCGGGAAAGGTAACCCAAGAGACCCAGTACTTC	CASSDPGKVTQETQYF
few	TRBJ2-1	TRBV7-6	-	TGTGCCAGCAGCTCTGTCGGGACGGCCGCGGATGAGCAGTTCTTC	CASSSVGTAADEQFF
few	TRBJ1-4	TRBV12-3/TRBV12-4	TRBD1	TGTGCCAGCAGTCCCGAAAACAGGGGGAGAAATGAAAAACTGTTTTTT	CASSPENRGRNEKLFF
-	TRBJ2-1	TRBV5-6	-	TGTGCCAGCACCCCTGGACCTATAGGTGGAGATGAGCAGTTCTTC	CASTPGPIGGDEQFF
many	TRBJ2-1	TRBV11-1	-	TGTGCCAGCAGCCGAGGACTACTCTCCTACAATGAGCAGTTCTTC	CASSRGLLSYNEQFF
-	TRBJ1-4	TRBV12-5	-	TGTGCTAGTGGTTTGGGGGGGCTCAATGAAAAACTGTTTTTT	CASGLGGLNEKLFF
many	TRBJ2-2	TRBV10-3	-	TGTGCCATCATCGGGAACACCGGGGAGCTGTTTTTT	CAIIGNTGELFF
many	TRBJ2-6	TRBV7-9	TRBD1	TGTGCCAGCAGCCCCCCGGGACAGGGAGTTGGTGGGGCCAACGTCCTGACTTTC	CASSPPGQGVGGANVLTF
few	TRBJ1-5	TRBV6-2/TRBV6-3	-	TGTGCCACGGCCGGGAGGGGTGAAGGCTTCAATCAGCCCCAGCATTTT	CATAGRGEGFNQPQHF
many	TRBJ1-5	TRBV6-1	-	TGTGCCAGCAGTGAAACCGGGACACGGCCGTGGCGCCAGCATTTT	CASSETGTRPWRQHF
few	TRBJ2-5	TRBV27	TRBD2	TGTGCCAGCTGGACTAGTCGGGCTCAAGAGACCCAGTACTTC	CASWTSRAQETQYF
few	TRBJ2-7	TRBV27	-	TGTGCCAGCAGTTTATCGATAGGGGGCTACGAGCAGTACTTC	CASSLSIGGYEQYF
many	TRBJ1-1	TRBV12-3/TRBV12-4	-	TGTGCCAGCAGTTTAATCCCGACACTGCCGGGCACTGAAGCTTTCTTT	CASSLIPTLPGTEAFF
few	TRBJ2-3	TRBV24-1	-	TGTGCCACCACCGGCCACTACACAGATACGCAGTATTTT	CATTGHYTDTQYF
few	TRBJ2-1	TRBV6-6	-	TGTGCCAGCAGTTACTCTAGGGGGGGGGCCCACAATGAGCAGTTCTTC	CASSYSRGGAHNEQFF
few	TRBJ1-4	TRBV6-1	-	TGTGCCAGCAGTGGCGGGGTAAATGAAAAACTGTTTTTT	CASSGGVNEKLFF